This TCR beta chain was obtained from a study of blood T cell repertoires in COVID-19. Study-level information: Samples came from the United States, Italy and Spain, spanning acute and convalescent COVID-19. Sources were T cells, B-cell-depleted T cells, or PBMCs; the material itself was cDNA or gDNA.

Original methodology: Researchers report that nucleated cell counts were estimated from reference gene primer amplification. Profiled with immunoSEQ multiplex PCR; TCRdb holds only in-frame clones, not every one. The V and J calls and clone size come from that table; D and trimming were worked out from the DNA. The table shows 150,000 to 200,000 clones, with around 83% occurring only once. In Seattle, patients joined the study during active infection and were tracked longitudinally. In regard to this clone: The identical CDR3 is also encoded by other nucleotide sequences in the sample.

The germline gives CDR1 SGHRS, CDR2 YFSETQ. J lost 1 base, V lost 0 bases, and 1 base had no gene match. CDR3 length: 15 amino acids. The genes are TRBV5-1 and TRBJ1-5, with 7 bases identical to TRBD1. The clonotype originates from a woman in her 70s with COVID-19, enrolled during active disease. The sample consisted of peripheral blood. CDR3 sequence (DNA): TGCGCCAGCAGCTTGGAGGGGGCAAGCAATCAGCCCCAGCATTTT. It specifies CASSLEGASNQPQHF.